One sample yielded the 21 T cell receptor beta chains listed below, sequenced in a study of blood T cell repertoires in COVID-19. The protocol was immunoSEQ multiplex PCR, while the TCRdb copy is restricted to in-frame clones and leaves out a portion. The sample has approximately 450,000 clones; more than 80% are singletons. Sequencing was done on a sample of PBMCs or T cells enriched from blood (not recorded which). These receptors were collected from a man aged 25 to 40 who had recovered from COVID-19.

The V gene is TRBV27, the J gene TRBJ2-7; no clear D gene. The ends were cut back, 2 bases at V and 7 bases at J, with 18 bases in the middle. Germline V gene lookup returns CDR1 MNHEY and CDR2 SMNVEV (reference sequence). The CDR3 sequence is 15 residues long. CDR3 region: CASSLSLPGVTEQYF. The CDR3 coding sequence is TGTGCCAGCAGTTTAAGTTTGCCAGGCGTCACAGAGCAGTACTTC.

This chain joins TRBV7-9 and TRBJ1-4; D might be TRBD1 (6 bases). V lost 4 bases and J lost 6, with 18 bases in between. The length of the CDR3 is 16 residues. Germline CDR1 reads SEHNR; CDR2 reads FQNEAQ (reference sequence). CDR3 DNA sequence: TGTGCCAGCAGCTCTTATGGGGGGGCGAATTATGAAAAACTGTTTTTT. Its protein product is CASSSYGGANYEKLFF. Full variable domain (outside the CDR3, taken from reference TRBV7-9 and TRBJ1-4): DTGVSQNPRHKITKRGQNVTFRCDPISEHNRLYWYRQTLGQGPEFLTYFQNEAQLEKSRLLSDRFSAERPKGSFSTLEIQRTEQGDSAMYLCASSSYGGANYEKLFFGSGTQLSVL.

This clone came up once. The chain couples TRBV2 to TRBJ2-7; D is unclear. Trimming removed 8 bases from V and 4 bases from J, with 6 bases in between. Per germline, CDR1 SNHLY and CDR2 FYNNEI. This CDR3 contains 10 residues. CDR3 bases: TGTGCCAGCTCTTCTTACGAGCAGTACTTC. Its protein product is CASSSYEQYF.

This clone showed up just once. The rearrangement uses TRBV19 and TRBJ1-1; tentatively, D is TRBD1 (6 bases). Trimming removed 10 bases at V and 4 bases at J, with 16 bases between. Germline loops: CDR1 LNHDA, CDR2 SQIVND (reference sequence). The CDR3 is made up of 13 amino acids. CDR3 sequence: CATIMTGATEAFF. CDR3 DNA: TGTGCCACCATTATGACAGGAGCCACTGAAGCTTTCTTT.

The V and J genes are TRBV5-3 and TRBJ2-6; no definite D call. TRBV5-3 is filed as an ORF, its function uncertain. Trimming took off 4 bases at V and 0 bases at J, with 8 bases between the two ends. CDR3 length: 15 amino acids. Here the CDR3 reads CARSIQPSGANVLTF. DNA of the CDR3: TGTGCCAGAAGCATACAGCCCTCTGGGGCCAACGTCCTGACTTTC.

V is TRBV28 and J is TRBJ2-3; 8 bases line up with TRBD2. Per germline, CDR1 MDHEN and CDR2 SYDVKM. This CDR3 is built from 19 residues. V lost 4 bases to trimming and J lost 0 bases; unmatched junction nucleotides: 15. CDR3 sequence: CASSSGMGAGGPSTDTQYF. The CDR3 nucleotides are TGTGCCAGCAGTTCGGGGATGGGGGCGGGAGGCCCAAGCACAGATACGCAGTATTTT.

This clone was detected once. The chain couples TRBV19 to TRBJ1-5; 7 bases map to TRBD1. In germline, CDR1 is LNHDA, CDR2 SQIVND (reference sequence). V lost 3 bases and J lost 5; bases outside the gene matches: 4. The CDR3 runs 14 residues. As DNA, the CDR3 is TGTGCCAGTAGTATCTGGACAGGCGATCAGCCCCAGCATTTT. Translated: CASSIWTGDQPQHF.

The CDR3 DNA reads as TGTGCCAGCACCTCCGCGGGGTCCTATGGCTACACCTTC. This translates into CASTSAGSYGYTF. The chain has TRBV28 and TRBJ1-2; no firm D call. The V gene's germline CDR1 is MDHEN and CDR2 SYDVKM. The V end was cut by 7 bases, the J end by 4 bases, with 13 bases between. The CDR3 length is 13 residues.

This chain connects TRBV5-6 to TRBJ2-1, with a possible D match to TRBD2 (5 bases). This CDR3 has 15 amino acids. With 4 bases removed from V and 4 bases from J, the gap between germline ends came to 15 bases. CDR1 and CDR2 (germline): SGHDT, YYEEEE. The CDR3 here is CASSRRTGKYNEQFF. Here the CDR3 DNA reads TGTGCCAGCAGCCGGAGGACTGGGAAATACAATGAGCAGTTCTTC.

This clone was seen only a few times. The rearrangement links TRBV18 to TRBJ1-5; maybe TRBD1 (6 bases). Germline CDR1 is KGHSH and CDR2 is LQKENI. The length of the CDR3 is 14 residues. The V and J ends lost 6 bases and 4 bases respectively, with 13 bases between them. CDR3 in amino acids: CASSRTEQNQPQHF. CDR3 nucleotide sequence: TGTGCCAGCTCCCGGACAGAGCAAAATCAGCCCCAGCATTTT.

This clone occurred once. The CDR3 nucleotides read TGTGCCAGCAGAACCACGGTCGGACAGGGCTACCAGCCCCAGCATTTT. Translation gives CASRTTVGQGYQPQHF. The chain joins TRBV28 to TRBJ1-5; the match to TRBD1 covers 8 bases. Trimming at V came to 6 bases and at J to 7 bases, leaving 14 bases not matched to a gene. Germline CDR1 MDHEN, CDR2 SYDVKM. CDR3 length: 16 residues.

The chain uses TRBV19 and TRBJ2-3, with 9 nucleotides matching TRBD1. The germline V gene has CDR1 LNHDA and CDR2 SQIVND (reference sequence). The V gene end was trimmed by 6 bases and the J gene end by 4 bases; junction bases not matched to a gene: 8. This CDR3 has 15 amino acids. CDR3 nucleotides: TGTGCCAGTAGCCCGAACAGGGGGCAGGCAGATACGCAGTATTTT. Its protein product is CASSPNRGQADTQYF.

The chain has TRBV29-1 and TRBJ1-6, with 7 bases matching TRBD1. The CDR3 is made up of 15 amino acids. CDR1 and CDR2 (germline): SQVTM, ANQGSEA. Trimming at V came to 5 bases and at J to 4 bases, leaving 8 bases not matched to a gene. The CDR3 bases are TGCAGCGTTTACTCGCCGGGACAGTATAATTCACCCCTCCACTTT. It encodes CSVYSPGQYNSPLHF. Together with reference TRBV29-1 and TRBJ1-6, the CDR3 gives the full variable domain: SAVISQKPSRDICQRGTSLTIQCQVDSQVTMMFWYRQQPGQSLTLIATANQGSEATYESGFVIDKFPISRPNLTFSTLTVSNMSPEDSSIYLCSVYSPGQYNSPLHFGNGTRLTVT.

This clone was seen more than once but under ten times. The chain carries TRBV7-2 and TRBJ2-7, with 9 nucleotides matching TRBD2. CDR1 is SGHTA, CDR2 FQGNSA, per germline. CDR3 size: 14 residues. J lost 3 bases, V lost 4 bases, and 4 bases had no gene match. The CDR3 DNA sequence: TGTGCCAGCAGCTGGATTAGCGGGAGCTACGAGCAGTACTTC. Translated: CASSWISGSYEQYF.

The chain joins TRBV6-1 to TRBJ2-1, with 11 nucleotides matching TRBD2. The germline CDR1 and CDR2 sequences are MNHNS and SASEGT. This CDR3 is built from 15 residues. Trimming took 0 bases from V and 7 from J; bases not matched to a gene: 2. CDR3 sequence (DNA): TGTGCCAGCAGTGAAGCGTCTAGCGGGAGGAATGAGCAGTTCTTC. Amino acid sequence: CASSEASSGRNEQFF.

The chain combines TRBV28 with TRBJ2-2, with 10 bases fitting TRBD2. The CDR3 length is 14 residues. The germline V gene encodes CDR1 MDHEN and CDR2 SYDVKM. Trimming took 10 bases from V and 4 from J; bases not matched to a gene: 6. The CDR3: CATQTSGVTGELFF. The CDR3 DNA reads TGTGCCACCCAAACTAGCGGGGTCACCGGGGAGCTGTTTTTT.

The chain joins TRBV4-1 to TRBJ1-5; the match to TRBD1 covers 10 bases. The V gene end was trimmed by 4 bases and the J gene end by 2 bases; junction bases not matched to a gene: 2. This CDR3 has 15 amino acids. Per germline, CDR1 MGHRA and CDR2 YSYEKL. Here the CDR3 reads CASSLGTGGNQPQHF. Here the CDR3 DNA reads TGCGCCAGCAGCCTAGGGACAGGGGGCAATCAGCCCCAGCATTTT.

The chain has TRBV28 and TRBJ2-5; the D is unclear. CDR1 is MDHEN and CDR2 is SYDVKM in the germline V gene. The CDR3 runs 10 residues. V lost 7 bases to trimming and J lost 5 bases, with 5 bases between them. CDR3 loop: CASKRETQYF. Written as DNA, the CDR3 is TGTGCCAGCAAACGGGAGACCCAGTACTTC.

Points on this clone: The junction departs from the called germline gene at one end, perhaps through a read error. Different DNA sequences within this sample yield the same CDR3. CDR3 region: CARRGRGTGGGNEQFF. The CDR3 DNA is TGTGCCCGCAGGGGGCGGGGGACAGGGGGCGGCAATGAGCAGTTCTTC. This sequence joins TRBV3-1 (or the pseudogene TRBV3-2) and TRBJ2-1; 12 bases line up with TRBD1. Germline CDR1 is LGHDT and CDR2 is YNNKEL (reference sequence). This CDR3 is built from 16 residues.

The rearrangement uses TRBV30 and TRBJ1-2; D possibly corresponds to TRBD1 (6 bases). The CDR3 runs 12 residues. V was cut by 2 bases and J by 3 bases, with 7 bases left in between. Germline V gene sequence: CDR1 GTSNPN, CDR2 SVGIG (reference sequence). As DNA, the CDR3 is TGTGCCTGGAGTACAGGGCACTATGGCTACACCTTC. Its protein is CAWSTGHYGYTF.

This chain links TRBV12-3 or TRBV12-4 with TRBJ1-1, with a tentative D call TRBD1 (5 bases). Trimming stripped 4 bases from V and 3 bases from J, with 6 bases between. The CDR3 runs 12 residues. CDR3 protein: CASSSGHTEAFF. CDR3 DNA: TGTGCCAGCAGTTCAGGGCACACTGAAGCTTTCTTT.